The T cell receptor beta chain under discussion was sequenced for a study of T-cell memory formation after mild COVID-19. Study-level findings and limits: Some responding clones appeared in pre-infection memory, suggesting cross-reactive memory joined. Shrinking CD4+ clones were chiefly CM and EM; CD8+ ones were chiefly EMRA. Day 37-peaking second-wave clones had unconfirmed SARS-CoV-2 specificity.

The germline gives CDR1 LNHDA, CDR2 SQIVND (reference sequence). The CDR3 is made up of 12 amino acids. The ends were cut back, 8 bases at V and 10 bases at J, with 12 bases in the middle. Of note for this clonotype: Its specificity is unknown.

TCRdb recomputed calls from the 5' RACE reads with MiXCR, one row per CDR3 protein. This table has over 400,000 distinct CDR3 sequences, less than 25% appearing once. The receptor was derived from an adult woman who had mild COVID-19 (a few samples of this study predate the infection). Cell type and time point are not known. The chain employs TRBV19 and TRBJ1-6; D gene uncertain. The sample comprised PBMCs or a T cell subset sorted from them (not recorded which). CDR3 amino acids: CASHMGYSPLHF. The CDR3 coding sequence is TGTGCCAGTCATATGGGGTACTCACCCCTCCACTTT. The entire variable domain, with the rest obtained from reference TRBV19 and TRBJ1-6, is as follows: DGGITQSPKYLFRKEGQNVTLSCEQNLNHDAMYWYRQDPGQGLRLIYYSQIVNDFQKGDIAEGYSVSREKKESFPLTVTSAQKNPTAFYLCASHMGYSPLHFGNGTRLTVT.